What follows is one T cell receptor (beta chain) and its context. The record originates from a study of T-cell memory formation after mild COVID-19. About the study: TCR clusters were mostly donor specific.

MiXCR was run by TCRdb on the 5' RACE reads, yielding one entry per CDR3 protein. The sample consists of roughly 80,000 distinct CDR3 sequences, 20% to 25% of them appearing once. The CDR3 totals 14 residues. V was pared by 6 bases and J by 4 bases, with 15 bases between. Germline V gene data show CDR1 as MNHEY and CDR2 as SVGEGT. This receptor was taken from a man younger than 35 who had mild COVID-19 (a few samples of this study predate the infection). Cell type and time point are not known. Specimen: PBMCs or a T cell subset sorted from them (not recorded which). The rearrangement uses TRBV6-2 or TRBV6-3 and TRBJ1-1; no reliable D call. DNA of the CDR3: TGTGCCAGCAGCCGGGGTACTTATGGCACTGAAGCTTTCTTT. Residues: CASSRGTYGTEAFF.